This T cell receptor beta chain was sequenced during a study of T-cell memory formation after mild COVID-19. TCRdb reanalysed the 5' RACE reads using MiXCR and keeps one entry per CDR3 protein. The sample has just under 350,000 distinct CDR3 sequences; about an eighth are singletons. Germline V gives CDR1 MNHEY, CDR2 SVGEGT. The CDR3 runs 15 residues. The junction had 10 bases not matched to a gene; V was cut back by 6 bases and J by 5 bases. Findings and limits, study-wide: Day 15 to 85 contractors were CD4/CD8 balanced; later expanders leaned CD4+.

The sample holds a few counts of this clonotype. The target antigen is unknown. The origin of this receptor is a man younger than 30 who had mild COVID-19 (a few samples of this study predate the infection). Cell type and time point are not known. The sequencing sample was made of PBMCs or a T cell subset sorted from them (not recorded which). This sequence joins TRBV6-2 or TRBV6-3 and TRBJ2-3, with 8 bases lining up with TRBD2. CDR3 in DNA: TGTGCCAGCAGCCCCCGACTAAGCGGGGGAGATACGCAGTATTTT. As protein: CASSPRLSGGDTQYF.